This T cell receptor (beta chain) came from a study of neurological immune-mediated disorders. CDR3 length: 14 residues. V gave up 6 bases and J gave up 2 bases; unmatched junction bases: 5. The germline CDR1 and CDR2 sequences are DFQATT and SNEGSKA (reference sequence). Synthesis of cDNA was performed by 5'RACE using 10-nucleotide random UMIs. TCRdb re-called the 5' RACE reads with MiXCR, one entry per CDR3 protein. The sample yields approximately 50,000 distinct CDR3 sequences, about 9.4% seen once. The table lists this clonotype with many counts. The unsorted libraries were made from 2 million PBMCs kept at -80 C.

The sequencing input was PBMCs. The origin of this receptor is a man aged 65 to 85 with HTLV-1-associated myelopathy (HAM/TSP). The chain recombines TRBV20-1 with TRBJ2-3; TRBD2 matches 10 bases. This CDR3 reads CSAVTSGYTDTQYF. CDR3 nucleotide sequence: TGCAGTGCCGTGACTAGCGGGTACACAGATACGCAGTATTTT.